A selection of T cell receptor beta chains follows, all from one sample in a study of blood T cell repertoires in COVID-19. Here immunoSEQ multiplex PCR was the method, and the copy in TCRdb shows in-frame clones only, minus some. Of tens of thousands of clones in the sample, 70% to 90% were seen once. Sequenced sample: peripheral blood. The receptors derive from a human donor in a cohort sampled during active COVID-19. CDR3s include the opening cysteine and the closing phenylalanine or tryptophan. D genes are given only for firm matches. The listing skips clone size in some rows; elsewhere it reads once, few, many or a size class.

-,-,TRBJ2-7,TRBV6-5,TGTGCCAGCCGTATCGGAGTCGGCGAGCAGTACTTC,CASRIGVGEQYF
TRBD1,-,TRBJ1-5,TRBV7-2,TGTGCCAGCAGCTTAGGTCTGACAGGGCAGTATCAGCCCCAGCATTTT,CASSLGLTGQYQPQHF
-,few,TRBJ2-1,TRBV5-4,TGTGCCAGCAGCCCCGGTAATGAGCAGTTCTTC,CASSPGNEQFF
-,-,TRBJ1-1,TRBV28,TGTGCCAGCAGTTTTCAAACAGGAAAGGCTTTCTTT,CASSFQTGKAFF
TRBD2,-,TRBJ2-7,TRBV6-6,TGTGCCAGCAGCCGGGGACTAGCCTACGAGCAGTACTTC,CASSRGLAYEQYF
TRBD1,few,TRBJ2-7,TRBV7-9,TGTGCCAGCAGCACGCGGACAGGGAGCCGCTCCTACGAGCAGTACTTC,CASSTRTGSRSYEQYF
TRBD1,-,TRBJ2-7,TRBV29-1,TGCAGCGTAGAAGACAGGGGCGCCTACGAGCAGTACTTC,CSVEDRGAYEQYF
TRBD2,-,TRBJ2-7,TRBV19,TGTGCCAGTAGTATAGGTAGCGGGACTGTAACCTACGAGCAGTACTTC,CASSIGSGTVTYEQYF
-,-,TRBJ1-1,TRBV12-3/TRBV12-4,TGTGCCAGCAGTTTGAGCACTGAAGCTTTCTTT,CASSLSTEAFF
TRBD2,-,TRBJ2-1,TRBV7-9,TGTGCCAGCAGCTCCTTCGGGGGGTTTTACAATGAGCAGTTCTTC,CASSSFGGFYNEQFF
-,-,TRBJ1-1,TRBV5-1,TGCGCCAGCAGCTTAGAGGGACACCCGAACACTGAAGCTTTCTTT,CASSLEGHPNTEAFF
TRBD2,-,TRBJ2-6,TRBV9,TGTGCCAGCAGCGTAGCTAGCGGGGGGCTTAGCTCTGGGGCCAACGTCCTGACTTTC,CASSVASGGLSSGANVLTF
-,-,TRBJ1-3,TRBV12-5,TGTGCTAGTGGTTTGCGTCAAAAACTCACAGGGAGGGGTGCTGGAAACACCATATATTTT,CASGLRQKLTGRGAGNTIYF
-,-,TRBJ1-1,TRBV4-1,TGCGCCAGCAGCCTCTCAGGGGAGAACACTGAAGCTTTCTTT,CASSLSGENTEAFF
TRBD2,-,TRBJ2-7,TRBV19,TGTGCCACGAAAGCGGGAGGGAGCGAGCAGTACTTC,CATKAGGSEQYF
TRBD1,-,TRBJ1-2,TRBV29-1,TGCAGCGCACCCGCGGGACAGCCTCCGGATGGCTACACCTTC,CSAPAGQPPDGYTF
-,-,TRBJ1-1,TRBV12-3/TRBV12-4,TGTGCCAGCACCCTGGGGGCGTGGGTGATCTTT,CASTLGAWVIF
-,-,TRBJ1-1,TRBV24-1,TGTGCCACCAGTGATACAGAGGGATTAACTGAAGCTTTCTTT,CATSDTEGLTEAFF
TRBD2,-,TRBJ2-2,TRBV7-2,TGTGCCAGCAGCTTCCCATACGGCGGGAGTTACACCGGGGAGCTGTTTTTT,CASSFPYGGSYTGELFF
-,once,TRBJ1-6,TRBV27,TGTGCCAGCAGTCTTACAGAAGGTTTATATAATTCACCCCTCCACTTT,CASSLTEGLYNSPLHF
TRBD1,-,TRBJ1-1,TRBV9,TGTGCCAGCAGCCCTAGGACAGGGGTGAGTGAAGCTTTCTTT,CASSPRTGVSEAFF
-,-,TRBJ2-7,TRBV9,TGTGCCAGCAGCTTTGGGCCGACCTACGAGCAGTACTTC,CASSFGPTYEQYF
TRBD2,-,TRBJ2-3,TRBV19,TGTGCCAGTAGTATCGGCGGGAGAGTCACAGATACGCAGTATTTT,CASSIGGRVTDTQYF
TRBD1,-,TRBJ1-5,TRBV6-2/TRBV6-3,TGTGCCAGCAGTTACTCCAGGGGGAAGGGAAACAATCAGCCCCAGCATTTT,CASSYSRGKGNNQPQHF
TRBD2,-,TRBJ2-3,TRBV7-9,TGTGCCAGCAGCTCAGTAGCGGGAGAAACAGATACGCAGTATTTT,CASSSVAGETDTQYF
-,-,TRBJ2-5,TRBV3-1/TRBV3-2,TGTGCCAGCAGACGGGAGCTCCCGGAGACCCAGTACTTC,CASRRELPETQYF
-,-,TRBJ1-2,TRBV27,TGTGCCAGCAGTTGGTCACAGAGAAATGGCTACACCTTC,CASSWSQRNGYTF
TRBD1,-,TRBJ2-4,TRBV10-3,TGTGCCACCAACGACAGGGATGGGGACATTCAGTACTTC,CATNDRDGDIQYF
-,-,TRBJ1-2,TRBV19,TGTGCCAGTGGCAATCCTGGCTATGGCTACACCTTC,CASGNPGYGYTF